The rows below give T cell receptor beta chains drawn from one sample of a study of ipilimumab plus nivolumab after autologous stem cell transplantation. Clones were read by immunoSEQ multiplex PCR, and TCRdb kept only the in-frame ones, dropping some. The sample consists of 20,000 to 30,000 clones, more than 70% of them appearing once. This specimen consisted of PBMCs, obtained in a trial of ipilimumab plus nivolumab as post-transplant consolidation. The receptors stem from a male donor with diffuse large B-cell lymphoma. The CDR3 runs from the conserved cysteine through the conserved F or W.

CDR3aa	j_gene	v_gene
CASSSGTGNYEQYF	TRBJ2-7	TRBV5-1
CASTSTGRQPQHF	TRBJ1-5	TRBV6-1
CASTESGSNYGYTF	TRBJ1-2	TRBV5-1
CASSPTAASGEQYF	TRBJ2-7	TRBV18
CASSYTAGGGNEQFF	TRBJ2-1	TRBV11-2
CAISVGQGAGQPQHF	TRBJ1-5	TRBV6-5
CATSILRGLAGAEEQYF	TRBJ2-7	TRBV15
CASSRERGRTDTQYF	TRBJ2-3	TRBV6-6
CASSPDRVNEQFF	TRBJ2-1	TRBV7-2
CASSLGRKTQYF	TRBJ2-5	TRBV5-4
CASSLGSRGPQYF	TRBJ2-5	TRBV13
CASMQGAVNYGYTF	TRBJ1-2	TRBV19
CASQPNSVGSWNTQYF	TRBJ2-3	TRBV27
CASSLVWQGAGNTIYF	TRBJ1-3	TRBV5-1
CASSDLAATDTQYF	TRBJ2-3	TRBV25-1